What follows describes a single TCR beta chain. CDR3 size: 15 residues. Germline assignment: CDR1 GTSNPN and CDR2 SVGIG (reference sequence). V lost 0 bases and J 6 bases, leaving 15 bases between the germline ends. These data are taken from a study of blood T cell repertoires in COVID-19. Original data processing: Amplification with reference gene primers provided the estimates of nucleated cell counts. TCRdb's table, derived via immunoSEQ multiplex PCR, lists solely in-frame clones and lacks some. D and trimming were read from the DNA, whereas the V and J calls and clone size are those reported in that table. The sample has more than 85,000 clones; around nine tenths are singletons.

The clonotype originates from a woman aged 70-85 years with acute or convalescent COVID-19. V and J are TRBV30 and TRBJ1-5, with TRBD1 as a possible D gene (6 bases). The specimen was peripheral blood. DNA for the CDR3: TGTGCCTGGAGTGTAGGGGGGGGAAGGGGTCAGCCCCAGCATTTT. This gives the protein CAWSVGGGRGQPQHF.